This record looks at one T cell receptor beta chain sequence and its context. A junction end diverges from the germline sequence, so it may reflect a read error. The data were obtained in a study of shared clonotypes between healthy human individuals. The length of the CDR3 is 13 residues. From germline, CDR1 is SQVTM and CDR2 ANQGSEA. The authors ran the assay at deep level. Genomic DNA per cell subset filled all wells of several immunoSEQ plates. Spread over ten immunoSEQ deep assay plates, unsorted PBMC DNA underwent sequencing. Here immunoSEQ multiplex PCR was the method, and the copy in TCRdb shows in-frame clones only, minus some. Of approximately 510,000 clones listed, about four fifths are singletons.

The rearrangement joins TRBV29-1 to TRBJ2-5; 8 nucleotides agree with TRBD2. This receptor was identified in a woman in her thirties or forties in good health. Some clones in this sample may be carry-over from other donors' samples. The sample taken for sequencing was PBMCs. The CDR3: CSGEGLATESQYF. DNA of the CDR3: TGCAGCGGAGAAGGACTAGCTACAGAGAGCCAGTACTTC.